Listed below are T cell receptor beta chains from one sample, sequenced in a study of blood T cell repertoires in COVID-19. The method was immunoSEQ multiplex PCR; TCRdb's version includes in-frame clones alone and lacks a portion of them. Here the sample spans more than 250,000 clones, roughly 86% being singletons. Sequencing was performed on peripheral blood. These TCRs come from a human donor in a cohort sampled during active COVID-19. CDR3s include the opening cysteine and the closing phenylalanine or tryptophan. The order of the fields is D gene, J gene, CDR3 length, V gene, clone size, CDR3 DNA, CDR3 protein. A D gene is named only where the DNA matches it firmly. The size of a clone is reported for some rows only, either as once, few or many, or as a class for expanded clones.

d_call: TRBD2
j_call: TRBJ2-7
cdr3_length: 16
v_call: TRBV19
clone_size: .
cdr3_nt: TGTGCCAGTAGTCCAAACCCAGGACTAGCGGACTACGAGCAGTACTTC
cdr3_aa: CASSPNPGLADYEQYF

d_call: .
j_call: TRBJ2-1
cdr3_length: 11
v_call: TRBV7-9
clone_size: .
cdr3_nt: TGTGCCAGCAGTTCTAGGCCTGAGCAGTTCTTC
cdr3_aa: CASSSRPEQFF

d_call: TRBD1
j_call: TRBJ1-2
cdr3_length: 14
v_call: TRBV2
clone_size: few
cdr3_nt: TGTGCCAGCAAAGGGACAGGGCTCAGGTGGGGCTACACCTTC
cdr3_aa: CASKGTGLRWGYTF

d_call: .
j_call: TRBJ2-7
cdr3_length: 12
v_call: TRBV19
clone_size: .
cdr3_nt: TGTGCCAGTAGTTCGGACACGGGCGAGCAGTACTTC
cdr3_aa: CASSSDTGEQYF

d_call: TRBD2
j_call: TRBJ2-2
cdr3_length: 15
v_call: TRBV6-5
clone_size: .
cdr3_nt: TGTGCCAGCAGCTCCGGACTAGCAGGCACCGGGGAGCTGTTTTTT
cdr3_aa: CASSSGLAGTGELFF

d_call: TRBD2
j_call: TRBJ2-1
cdr3_length: 21
v_call: TRBV4-1
clone_size: .
cdr3_nt: TGCGCCAGCAGCCGCGCGGACAGGCGGACTAGCGGGGCCAGCTCCTACAATGAGCAGTTCTTC
cdr3_aa: CASSRADRRTSGASSYNEQFF

d_call: .
j_call: TRBJ2-7
cdr3_length: 14
v_call: TRBV5-1
clone_size: .
cdr3_nt: TGCGCCAGCAGCTTGCGCGGACTGGACTACGAGCAGTACTTC
cdr3_aa: CASSLRGLDYEQYF

d_call: .
j_call: TRBJ1-1
cdr3_length: 11
v_call: TRBV30
clone_size: .
cdr3_nt: TGTGCCTGGAGTCTAAACGCCGAAGCTTTCTTT
cdr3_aa: CAWSLNAEAFF

d_call: .
j_call: TRBJ2-7
cdr3_length: 15
v_call: TRBV7-6
clone_size: .
cdr3_nt: TGTGCCAGCAGCTTATACATACAAAGCTCCTACGAGCAGTACTTC
cdr3_aa: CASSLYIQSSYEQYF

d_call: TRBD1
j_call: TRBJ1-1
cdr3_length: 13
v_call: TRBV5-4
clone_size: once
cdr3_nt: TGTGCCAGCAGTTATTCCACAGGGGGCGAGTCTTTCTTT
cdr3_aa: CASSYSTGGESFF

d_call: TRBD2
j_call: TRBJ2-7
cdr3_length: 14
v_call: TRBV11-3
clone_size: .
cdr3_nt: TGTGCCCGACATTTGGCGGGGGGGCCCTACGAGCAGTACTTC
cdr3_aa: CARHLAGGPYEQYF

d_call: TRBD2
j_call: TRBJ2-1
cdr3_length: 15
v_call: TRBV2
clone_size: .
cdr3_nt: TGTGCCAGCAGCCCACTAGCGGGGGTCAGGGATGAGCAGTTCTTC
cdr3_aa: CASSPLAGVRDEQFF

d_call: .
j_call: TRBJ1-1
cdr3_length: 11
v_call: TRBV12-3/TRBV12-4
clone_size: few
cdr3_nt: TGTGCCAGCGTGCTGTCAGGTTGGGCTTTCTTT
cdr3_aa: CASVLSGWAFF

d_call: TRBD2
j_call: TRBJ2-7
cdr3_length: 15
v_call: TRBV3-1/TRBV3-2
clone_size: .
cdr3_nt: TGTGCCAGCAGCCAAGGGGGACTAGCGATCTACGAGCAGTACTTC
cdr3_aa: CASSQGGLAIYEQYF

d_call: TRBD1
j_call: TRBJ1-2
cdr3_length: 14
v_call: TRBV3-1/TRBV3-2
clone_size: once
cdr3_nt: TGTGCCAGCAGCCGACCTAACAGGGGGGCGGGCTACACCTTC
cdr3_aa: CASSRPNRGAGYTF

d_call: .
j_call: TRBJ1-2
cdr3_length: 13
v_call: TRBV4-3
clone_size: once
cdr3_nt: TGCGCCAGCAGCCGAGAGGCATTCTATGGCTACACCTTC
cdr3_aa: CASSREAFYGYTF

d_call: .
j_call: TRBJ2-7
cdr3_length: 13
v_call: TRBV6-6
clone_size: .
cdr3_nt: TGTGCCAGCAGTTACGCCCGGAGCTACGAGCAGTACTTC
cdr3_aa: CASSYARSYEQYF

d_call: TRBD1
j_call: TRBJ2-3
cdr3_length: 15
v_call: TRBV11-2
clone_size: .
cdr3_nt: TGTGCCAGCAGCTTCCTTGGACAGGGCGCAGATACGCAGTATTTT
cdr3_aa: CASSFLGQGADTQYF

d_call: TRBD2
j_call: TRBJ2-2
cdr3_length: 19
v_call: TRBV7-9
clone_size: .
cdr3_nt: TGTGCCAGCAGCCAACATGCGACTAGCGGGGGCCAGAACACCGGGGAGCTGTTTTTT
cdr3_aa: CASSQHATSGGQNTGELFF

d_call: .
j_call: TRBJ2-1
cdr3_length: 13
v_call: TRBV9
clone_size: .
cdr3_nt: TGTGCCAGCAGCGTAGCTATCTACAATGAGCAGTTCTTC
cdr3_aa: CASSVAIYNEQFF

d_call: TRBD1
j_call: TRBJ2-7
cdr3_length: 15
v_call: TRBV3-1/TRBV3-2
clone_size: .
cdr3_nt: TGTGCCAGCAGCCAGATGGGACAGGGGGAAGGCGAGCAGTACTTC
cdr3_aa: CASSQMGQGEGEQYF

d_call: TRBD1
j_call: TRBJ1-1
cdr3_length: 17
v_call: TRBV24-1
clone_size: .
cdr3_nt: TGTGCCACCAGTCCCTGGACAGGCAAAAACATGAACACTGAAGCTTTCTTT
cdr3_aa: CATSPWTGKNMNTEAFF

d_call: TRBD1
j_call: TRBJ1-1
cdr3_length: 16
v_call: TRBV6-6
clone_size: .
cdr3_nt: TGTGCCAGCAGTAACCGGGACAGGGGTGGAAACACTGAAGCTTTCTTT
cdr3_aa: CASSNRDRGGNTEAFF

d_call: .
j_call: TRBJ1-2
cdr3_length: 13
v_call: TRBV29-1
clone_size: .
cdr3_nt: TGCAGCGTTCTGGACAGTTCAGGCTATGGCTACACCTTC
cdr3_aa: CSVLDSSGYGYTF

d_call: TRBD1
j_call: TRBJ2-7
cdr3_length: 15
v_call: TRBV4-3
clone_size: .
cdr3_nt: TGCGCCAGCAGCCAAGCCAGACAGGGAGTCTACGAGCAGTACTTC
cdr3_aa: CASSQARQGVYEQYF

d_call: .
j_call: TRBJ1-4
cdr3_length: 14
v_call: TRBV4-1
clone_size: .
cdr3_nt: TGCGCCAGCAGCCAACCAGCGTTCAATGAAAAACTGTTTTTT
cdr3_aa: CASSQPAFNEKLFF

d_call: TRBD1
j_call: TRBJ1-1
cdr3_length: 16
v_call: TRBV10-1
clone_size: .
cdr3_nt: TGCGCCAGCAGCGACGGACAGGGGTTTGAGGGCACTGAAGCTTTCTTT
cdr3_aa: CASSDGQGFEGTEAFF

d_call: TRBD2
j_call: TRBJ2-5
cdr3_length: 18
v_call: TRBV19
clone_size: once
cdr3_nt: TGTGCCAGTAGTATAATACCGGCGGGGGGCGTGGCCCAAGAGACCCAGTACTTC
cdr3_aa: CASSIIPAGGVAQETQYF

d_call: .
j_call: TRBJ2-7
cdr3_length: 14
v_call: TRBV28
clone_size: once
cdr3_nt: TGTGCCAGCCGCGGGGGCGGAGCATTCTACGAGCAGTACTTC
cdr3_aa: CASRGGGAFYEQYF

d_call: .
j_call: TRBJ1-2
cdr3_length: 14
v_call: TRBV11-1
clone_size: once
cdr3_nt: TGTGCCAGCAGCTTAGCGCCCGCCGGTTATGGCTACACCTTC
cdr3_aa: CASSLAPAGYGYTF

d_call: TRBD1
j_call: TRBJ2-1
cdr3_length: 14
v_call: TRBV6-5
clone_size: .
cdr3_nt: TGTGCCAGCAGAAGCGATACAGGGGTCAGTGAGCAGTTCTTC
cdr3_aa: CASRSDTGVSEQFF

d_call: .
j_call: TRBJ1-5
cdr3_length: 14
v_call: TRBV2
clone_size: .
cdr3_nt: TGTGCCAGCAGTCCTGACAGTTCCAATCAGCCCCAGCATTTT
cdr3_aa: CASSPDSSNQPQHF

d_call: .
j_call: TRBJ2-7
cdr3_length: 13
v_call: TRBV28
clone_size: once
cdr3_nt: TGTGCCAGCAGTCTCCCACAGGGAAGGGGGCAGTACTTC
cdr3_aa: CASSLPQGRGQYF

d_call: .
j_call: TRBJ1-1
cdr3_length: 15
v_call: TRBV19
clone_size: few
cdr3_nt: TGTGCCAGTAGTATACAGGGAGGGATGAACACTGAAGCTTTCTTT
cdr3_aa: CASSIQGGMNTEAFF

d_call: TRBD1
j_call: TRBJ1-5
cdr3_length: 14
v_call: TRBV19
clone_size: .
cdr3_nt: TGTGCCAGTAGTAGGACAGGTGGGAATCAGCCCCAGCATTTT
cdr3_aa: CASSRTGGNQPQHF

d_call: TRBD2
j_call: TRBJ2-7
cdr3_length: 14
v_call: TRBV18
clone_size: .
cdr3_nt: TGTGCCAGCTCACCCGGGACTAGCGGCTACGAGCAGTACTTC
cdr3_aa: CASSPGTSGYEQYF

d_call: .
j_call: TRBJ1-2
cdr3_length: 15
v_call: TRBV7-5
clone_size: .
cdr3_nt: TGTGCCAGAAGTCATAAGGGACAGACCTTAAATGGCTACACCTTC
cdr3_aa: CARSHKGQTLNGYTF

d_call: TRBD1
j_call: TRBJ2-6
cdr3_length: 19
v_call: TRBV7-2
clone_size: .
cdr3_nt: TGTGCCAGCAGCTTTTCTGGGACAGGGGTACCGTCTGGGGCCAACGTCCTGACTTTC
cdr3_aa: CASSFSGTGVPSGANVLTF

d_call: TRBD2
j_call: TRBJ2-3
cdr3_length: 15
v_call: TRBV7-2
clone_size: .
cdr3_nt: TGTGCCAGCAGCTTCCAAGCGGGGGGGCCTGATACGCAGTATTTT
cdr3_aa: CASSFQAGGPDTQYF

d_call: TRBD1
j_call: TRBJ1-1
cdr3_length: 17
v_call: TRBV7-2
clone_size: .
cdr3_nt: TGTGCCAGCAGCTCCCGGGACAGGGGTTTTGTGAACACTGAAGCTTTCTTT
cdr3_aa: CASSSRDRGFVNTEAFF

d_call: TRBD2
j_call: TRBJ2-5
cdr3_length: 18
v_call: TRBV5-1
clone_size: .
cdr3_nt: TGCGCCAGCAGCTCACCCTTCTCGGTAGCGGGGGGGCAGGAGACCCAGTACTTC
cdr3_aa: CASSSPFSVAGGQETQYF

d_call: .
j_call: TRBJ1-3
cdr3_length: 11
v_call: TRBV29-1
clone_size: .
cdr3_nt: TGCAGTCCCGGGGAGGGAGGGCCCATATATTTT
cdr3_aa: CSPGEGGPIYF

d_call: .
j_call: TRBJ2-6
cdr3_length: 16
v_call: TRBV7-9
clone_size: .
cdr3_nt: TGTGCCAGCAGCTCCCTGGGCCTCTCTGGGGCCAACGTCCTGACTTTC
cdr3_aa: CASSSLGLSGANVLTF

d_call: TRBD2
j_call: TRBJ2-3
cdr3_length: 13
v_call: TRBV30
clone_size: once
cdr3_nt: TGTGCCTGGAGTCCGCCGGGGGGGGATACGCAGTATTTT
cdr3_aa: CAWSPPGGDTQYF

d_call: TRBD1
j_call: TRBJ1-5
cdr3_length: 15
v_call: TRBV25-1
clone_size: .
cdr3_nt: TGTGCCAGCAGTCCTACCGACAGGGAAGGCGAGCCCCAGCATTTT
cdr3_aa: CASSPTDREGEPQHF

d_call: TRBD1
j_call: TRBJ1-2
cdr3_length: 14
v_call: TRBV2
clone_size: .
cdr3_nt: TGTGCCAGCAGCGCGACAGGGAAGGGGTATGGCTACACCTTC
cdr3_aa: CASSATGKGYGYTF

d_call: .
j_call: TRBJ1-3
cdr3_length: 16
v_call: TRBV7-9
clone_size: .
cdr3_nt: TGTGCCAGCAGCTATCATATGTCAGTTCCTGGAAACACCATATATTTT
cdr3_aa: CASSYHMSVPGNTIYF

d_call: TRBD1
j_call: TRBJ1-2
cdr3_length: 15
v_call: TRBV7-9
clone_size: few
cdr3_nt: TGTGCCAGCAGCTTGAGACGGGACAGCGGATCTGGCTACACCTTC
cdr3_aa: CASSLRRDSGSGYTF

d_call: TRBD1
j_call: TRBJ1-1
cdr3_length: 13
v_call: TRBV6-6
clone_size: .
cdr3_nt: TGTGCCAGCACTCCAGGGGGCGTCACTGAAGCTTTCTTT
cdr3_aa: CASTPGGVTEAFF

d_call: .
j_call: TRBJ2-1
cdr3_length: 13
v_call: TRBV11-3
clone_size: few
cdr3_nt: TGTGCCAGCAGCTCGGACAGCCACAATGAGCAGTTCTTC
cdr3_aa: CASSSDSHNEQFF

d_call: .
j_call: TRBJ1-6
cdr3_length: 15
v_call: TRBV11-2
clone_size: .
cdr3_nt: TGTGCCAGCCGTAGGCCCGGGAGAGGTAATTCACCCCTCCACTTT
cdr3_aa: CASRRPGRGNSPLHF

d_call: TRBD1
j_call: TRBJ2-7
cdr3_length: 14
v_call: TRBV7-8
clone_size: .
cdr3_nt: TGTGCCAGCAGCTACGGACAGGGGTCCTACGAGCAGTACTTC
cdr3_aa: CASSYGQGSYEQYF

d_call: .
j_call: TRBJ2-7
cdr3_length: 12
v_call: TRBV29-1
clone_size: .
cdr3_nt: TGCAGCGTTGAAACAGGGCGGTACGAGCAGTACTTC
cdr3_aa: CSVETGRYEQYF

d_call: TRBD1
j_call: TRBJ1-1
cdr3_length: 13
v_call: TRBV10-2
clone_size: .
cdr3_nt: TGCGCCAGCGATATACAGGGGGGCACTGAAGCTTTCTTT
cdr3_aa: CASDIQGGTEAFF

d_call: .
j_call: TRBJ1-3
cdr3_length: 17
v_call: TRBV9
clone_size: few
cdr3_nt: TGTGCCAGCAGCGCGTATAGTGGGTTCGGGATTGGAAACACCATATATTTT
cdr3_aa: CASSAYSGFGIGNTIYF